The 15 T cell receptor beta chains in this list originate from one sample, sequenced in a study of a mutant IDH1 vaccine in newly diagnosed glioma. Here immunoSEQ multiplex PCR was the method, and the copy in TCRdb shows in-frame clones only, minus some. This repertoire shows about 65,000 clones, roughly 81% found once; its top ten account for about 4.1%. Time point of the sample: week 23, last vaccination. In every dose of vaccine, 300 ug of mutant IDH1 20-mer peptide was given alongside topical imiquimod. For these TCRs, the target antigens are not known. The starting material was PBMCs, obtained from a glioma patient whose treatment included an IDH1 peptide vaccine. The receptors shown here come from a man aged 30-40 years with glioma.

The genes are TRBV29-1 and TRBJ1-4; D is uncertain. Trimming cost V 5 bases and J 4 bases, with 11 bases left between them. The CDR3 runs 13 residues. Germline V gene sequence: CDR1 SQVTM, CDR2 ANQGSEA. CDR3: CSVFGQDNEKLFF. The DNA of the CDR3 is TGCAGCGTTTTTGGTCAGGATAATGAAAAACTGTTTTTT.

The J gene is TRBJ1-2, the V gene TRBV6-1; D may be TRBD1 (5 bases). There are 15 residues in the CDR3. From germline, CDR1 is MNHNS and CDR2 SASEGT. Trimming left V 8 bases short and J 6 bases short, with 22 bases between. CDR3 protein: CASDYMAGISDGYTF. CDR3 in DNA: TGTGCCAGCGATTACATGGCAGGGATAAGCGATGGCTACACCTTC.

V usage is TRBV9 and J usage is TRBJ2-3; 8 bases are shared with TRBD1. Germline V lookup: CDR1 SGDLS, CDR2 YYNGEE. The length of the CDR3 is 17 residues. The junction had 7 bases not matched to a gene; V was cut back by 1 base and J by 0 bases. The CDR3 nucleotides read TGTGCCAGCAGCGTAAGGACAGGGCCTTATAGCACAGATACGCAGTATTTT. It translates to CASSVRTGPYSTDTQYF.

V gene TRBV10-3 combines with J gene TRBJ2-5; TRBD2 aligns across 7 bases. The V segment lost 6 bases and the J segment 5 bases; nucleotides outside the gene matches: 9. The CDR3 spans 14 residues. CDR1 is ENHRY, CDR2 SYGVKD, per germline. CDR3 sequence reads: CAISPSWEGETQYF. CDR3 DNA: TGTGCCATCAGCCCTAGCTGGGAGGGGGAGACCCAGTACTTC.

The V and J genes are TRBV5-5 and TRBJ2-7; D remains ambiguous. This CDR3 spans 13 amino acids. V lost 4 bases, J lost 5 bases, and 13 bases lay in between. Germline assignment: CDR1 SGHKS and CDR2 YYEKEE (reference sequence). CDR3 region: CASSRYETHEQYF. The CDR3 bases are TGTGCCAGCAGCCGTTACGAGACCCACGAGCAGTACTTC.

This rearrangement joins TRBV30 to TRBJ1-1, with 9 bases lining up with TRBD1. The CDR3 totals 13 residues. The junction had 4 bases not matched to a gene; V was cut back by 3 bases and J by 5 bases. Germline V gene data show CDR1 as GTSNPN and CDR2 as SVGIG (reference sequence). The chain's CDR3 is CAWRQGARTEAFF. The CDR3, as DNA: TGTGCCTGGAGACAGGGGGCTCGGACTGAAGCTTTCTTT.

CDR3 nucleotide sequence: TGCAGCGTTGAAGAAGGTCCTACTAGCGGGGCGTTTATCAGCACAGATACGCAGTATTTT. Amino acid sequence: CSVEEGPTSGAFISTDTQYF. The chain recombines TRBV29-1 with TRBJ2-3; TRBD2 aligns across 10 bases. The CDR3 sequence is 20 residues long. J gave up 0 bases and V 0 bases, and 15 bases lay outside the gene matches. Germline CDR1 and CDR2: SQVTM and ANQGSEA.

This clone was seen only a few times. V usage is TRBV11-3 and J usage is TRBJ2-2; D gene unclear. The V end was cut by 0 bases, the J end by 3 bases, with 5 bases between. Germline CDR1 is SGHNT and CDR2 is YENEEA. This CDR3 spans 14 amino acids. The CDR3 nucleotides read TGTGCCAGCAGCTTAGATAGACACACCGGGGAGCTGTTTTTT. Residues: CASSLDRHTGELFF.

The chain has TRBV4-1 and TRBJ1-5, with 12 bases aligning to TRBD1. V lost 3 bases, J lost 2 bases, and 11 bases stayed unmatched. Germline CDR1 is MGHRA and CDR2 is YSYEKL. This CDR3 spans 19 amino acids. CDR3 protein: CASSHHGDRGLGGNQPQHF. The CDR3 DNA reads as TGCGCCAGCAGCCACCACGGGGACAGGGGGCTCGGAGGCAATCAGCCCCAGCATTTT.

This clone was picked up a small number of times. This sequence joins TRBV9 and TRBJ1-5, with D uncertain. The ends were cut back, 0 bases at V and 6 bases at J, with 13 bases in the middle. There are 15 residues in the CDR3. Looked up from germline, CDR1 is SGDLS and CDR2 is YYNGEE. The CDR3 DNA reads as TGTGCCAGCAGCGTAGATGGAATCGTGGCTCAGCCCCAGCATTTT. This sequence encodes CASSVDGIVAQPQHF. The complete variable domain, with remaining parts taken from reference TRBV9 and TRBJ1-5, reads DSGVTQTPKHLITATGQRVTLRCSPRSGDLSVYWYQQSLDQGLQFLIQYYNGEERAKGNILERFSAQQFPDLHSELNLSSLELGDSALYFCASSVDGIVAQPQHFGDGTRLSIL.

Details on this clone: The same CDR3 is also encoded by other DNA sequences in this sample. V gene TRBV2 combines with J gene TRBJ1-1; 8 nucleotides line up with TRBD1. CDR3 length equals 13 residues. From germline, CDR1 is SNHLY and CDR2 FYNNEI. V shed 6 bases, J shed 1 base, and the junction held 1 base outside the gene matches. The CDR3 DNA is TGTGCCAGCAGGGACAGGGAGAACACTGAAGCTTTCTTT. This sequence encodes CASRDRENTEAFF.

The gene calls are TRBV19 and TRBJ1-3; 7 bases are a match to TRBD1. With 6 bases clipped from V and 0 bases from J, the junction kept 5 bases outside the gene matches. Germline V lookup: CDR1 LNHDA, CDR2 SQIVND (reference sequence). The CDR3 extends over 15 amino acids. The CDR3: CASRTGLASGNTIYF. CDR3 coding DNA: TGTGCCAGTAGGACAGGGTTGGCCTCTGGAAACACCATATATTTT.

The CDR3 spells CASSLIGNTGELFF. CDR3 bases: TGTGCCAGCAGCCTAATCGGGAACACCGGGGAGCTGTTTTTT. The V call is TRBV13, the J call TRBJ2-2, with D unresolved. The CDR3 has 14 residues. V lost 5 bases and J lost 1, with 8 bases in between. The germline V gene encodes CDR1 PRHDT and CDR2 FYEKMQ (reference sequence).

The chain carries TRBV4-2 and TRBJ2-7; D might be TRBD2 (5 bases). The V end lost 0 bases, the J end lost 7 bases, and 19 bases lay between the germline ends. Germline lookup yields CDR1 LGHNA and CDR2 YNFKEQ. The CDR3 spans 16 residues. This chain's CDR3 is CASSQDRLALPEEQYF. The DNA of the CDR3 is TGTGCCAGCAGCCAAGATAGGCTAGCCCTCCCGGAGGAGCAGTACTTC.

J is TRBJ1-6 and V is TRBV6-5, with 7 bases that match TRBD1. The ends lost 6 bases at V and 5 bases at J; junction bases unmatched: 7. CDR1 and CDR2 (germline): MNHEY, SVGAGI. The length of the CDR3 is 15 residues. CDR3 residues: CASRRGTVDNSPLHF. CDR3 DNA: TGTGCCAGCAGACGCGGGACAGTTGATAATTCACCCCTCCACTTT.